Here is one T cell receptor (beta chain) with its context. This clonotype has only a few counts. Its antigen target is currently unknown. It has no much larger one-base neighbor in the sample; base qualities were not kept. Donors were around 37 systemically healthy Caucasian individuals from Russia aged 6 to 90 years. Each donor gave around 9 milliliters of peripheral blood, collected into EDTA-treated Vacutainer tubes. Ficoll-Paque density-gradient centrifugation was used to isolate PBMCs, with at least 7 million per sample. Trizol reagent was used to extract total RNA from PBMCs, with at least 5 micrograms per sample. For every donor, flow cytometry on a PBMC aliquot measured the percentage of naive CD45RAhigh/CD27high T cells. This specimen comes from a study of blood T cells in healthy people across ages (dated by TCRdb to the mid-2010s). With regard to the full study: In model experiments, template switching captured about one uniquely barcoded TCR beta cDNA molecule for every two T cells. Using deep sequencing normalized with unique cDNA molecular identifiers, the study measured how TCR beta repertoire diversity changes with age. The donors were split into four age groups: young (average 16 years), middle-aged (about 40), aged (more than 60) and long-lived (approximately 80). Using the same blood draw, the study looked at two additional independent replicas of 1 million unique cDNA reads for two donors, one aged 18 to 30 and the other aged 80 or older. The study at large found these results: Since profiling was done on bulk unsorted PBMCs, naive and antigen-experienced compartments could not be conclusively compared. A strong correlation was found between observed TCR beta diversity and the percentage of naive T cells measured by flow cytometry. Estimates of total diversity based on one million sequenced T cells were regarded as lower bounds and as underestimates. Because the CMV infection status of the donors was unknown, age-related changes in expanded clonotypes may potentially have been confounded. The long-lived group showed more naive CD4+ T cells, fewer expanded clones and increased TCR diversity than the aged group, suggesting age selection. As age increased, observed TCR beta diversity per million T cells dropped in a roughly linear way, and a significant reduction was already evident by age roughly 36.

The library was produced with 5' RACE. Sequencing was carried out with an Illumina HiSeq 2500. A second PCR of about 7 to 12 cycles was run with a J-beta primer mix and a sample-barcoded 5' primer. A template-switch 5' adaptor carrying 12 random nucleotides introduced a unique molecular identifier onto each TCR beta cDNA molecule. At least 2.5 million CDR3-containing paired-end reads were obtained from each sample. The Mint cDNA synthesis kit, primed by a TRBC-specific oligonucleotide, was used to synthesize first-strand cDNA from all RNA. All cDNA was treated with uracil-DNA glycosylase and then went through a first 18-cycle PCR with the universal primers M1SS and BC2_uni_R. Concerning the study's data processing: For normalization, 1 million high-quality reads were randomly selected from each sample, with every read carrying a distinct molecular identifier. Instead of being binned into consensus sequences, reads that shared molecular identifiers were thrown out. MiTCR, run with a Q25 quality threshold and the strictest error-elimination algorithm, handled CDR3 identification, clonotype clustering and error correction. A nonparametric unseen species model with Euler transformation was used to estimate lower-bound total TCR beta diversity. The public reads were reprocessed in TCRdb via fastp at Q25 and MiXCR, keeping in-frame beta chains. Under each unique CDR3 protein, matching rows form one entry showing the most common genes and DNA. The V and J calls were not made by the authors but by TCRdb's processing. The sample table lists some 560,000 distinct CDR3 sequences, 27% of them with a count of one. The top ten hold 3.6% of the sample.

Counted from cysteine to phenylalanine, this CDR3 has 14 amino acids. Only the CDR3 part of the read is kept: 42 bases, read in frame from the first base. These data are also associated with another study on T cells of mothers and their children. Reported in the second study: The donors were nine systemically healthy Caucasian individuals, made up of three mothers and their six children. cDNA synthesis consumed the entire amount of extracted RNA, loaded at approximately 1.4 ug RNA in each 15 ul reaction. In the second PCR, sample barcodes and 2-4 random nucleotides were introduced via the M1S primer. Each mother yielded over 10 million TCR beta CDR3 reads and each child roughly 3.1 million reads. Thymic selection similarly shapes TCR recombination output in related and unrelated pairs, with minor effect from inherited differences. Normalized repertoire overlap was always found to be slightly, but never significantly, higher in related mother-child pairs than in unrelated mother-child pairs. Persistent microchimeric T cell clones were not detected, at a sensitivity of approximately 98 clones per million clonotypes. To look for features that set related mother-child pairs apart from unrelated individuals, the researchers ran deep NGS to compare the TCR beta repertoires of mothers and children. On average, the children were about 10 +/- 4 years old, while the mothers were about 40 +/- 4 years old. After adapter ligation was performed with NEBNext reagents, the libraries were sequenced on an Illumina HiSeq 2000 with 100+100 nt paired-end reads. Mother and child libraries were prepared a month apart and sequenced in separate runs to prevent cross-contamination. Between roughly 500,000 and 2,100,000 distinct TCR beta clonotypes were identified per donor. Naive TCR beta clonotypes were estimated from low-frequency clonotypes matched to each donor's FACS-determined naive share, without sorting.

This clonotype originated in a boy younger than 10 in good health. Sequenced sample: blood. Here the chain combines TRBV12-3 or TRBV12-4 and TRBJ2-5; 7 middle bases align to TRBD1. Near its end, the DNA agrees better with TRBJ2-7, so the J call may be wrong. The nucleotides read TGTGCCAGCAGAAATCGACAGGGTCGCCACGAGCAGTACTTC. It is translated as CASRNRQGRHEQYF.